Listed below are T cell receptor beta chains from one sample, sequenced in a study of beta chain features in type 1 diabetes. Sequenced by immunoSEQ multiplex PCR; TCRdb stores in-frame clones only, minus some. Found here are about 650,000 clones, about an eighth of them singletons; the top ten hold more than 0.095%. Sequenced material: naive CD4+ T cells from blood. The receptors originated from a man younger than 40 with type 1 diabetes. Both conserved end residues are part of each CDR3. D genes are given only for firm matches. Clone size is not always given. Where it is, it says once, few, many or a class for expanded clones.

>-|-|TRBJ2-7|TRBV20-1
TGCAGTGCTACCTGGGGGTACGAGCAGTACTTC
CSATWGYEQYF
>TRBD2|-|TRBJ2-1|TRBV27
TGTGCCAGCAATAGCGGGCACCCGCCCTTTAACAATGAGCAGTTCTTC
CASNSGHPPFNNEQFF
>-|few|TRBJ1-5|TRBV5-1
TGCGCCAGCAGCCGCGGATGTCACCAGCATTTT
CASSRGCHQHF
>-|few|TRBJ2-5|TRBV7-2
TGTGCCAGCAGCTTACTCCCGCGGGAGACCCAGTACTTC
CASSLLPRETQYF
>TRBD1|few|TRBJ2-7|TRBV7-6
TGTGCCAGCAGCCGATATGGGGGACAGCCCTACGAGCAGTACTTC
CASSRYGGQPYEQYF
>-|-|TRBJ1-2|TRBV4-3
TGCGCCAGCAGCCCCAGATGGGAACAGAACTATGGCTACACCTTC
CASSPRWEQNYGYTF
>TRBD1|few|TRBJ2-7|TRBV7-2
TGTGCCAGCAGCTTGGGGACAGGTCTCTCCTACGAGCAGTACTTC
CASSLGTGLSYEQYF
>-|-|TRBJ2-2|TRBV2
TGTGCCAGCAGTGATGACGCTGCCGCGAACACCGGGGAGCTGTTTTTT
CASSDDAAANTGELFF
>TRBD1|-|TRBJ2-4|TRBV14
TGTGCCAGCAGCCGGACAGGGTTAGCCAAAAACATTCAGTACTTC
CASSRTGLAKNIQYF
>-|few|TRBJ2-2|TRBV18
TGTGCCAGCTCAGCAACACTCCGGGACGGGAACACCGGGGAGCTGTTTTTT
CASSATLRDGNTGELFF
>TRBD1|-|TRBJ2-7|TRBV5-6
TGTGCCAGCAGTCTCCTCCTCCGGGACAGCTCCTTGCACGAGCAGTACTTC
CASSLLLRDSSLHEQYF
>-|few|TRBJ1-2|TRBV6-1
TGTGCCAGCAGCGATGGACGGAACTATGGCTACACCTTC
CASSDGRNYGYTF
>-|-|TRBJ2-6|TRBV6-6
TGTGCCAGCAGTTTCAGCTTCTCTGGGGCCAACGTCCTGACTTTC
CASSFSFSGANVLTF
>-|few|TRBJ2-4|TRBV2
TGTGCCAGCAGTGAAAGGACTACCAAAAACATTCAGTACTTC
CASSERTTKNIQYF
>-|-|TRBJ2-7|TRBV7-2
TGTGCCAGCAGCTCTTCAGGGGACTCCTACGAGCAGTACTTC
CASSSSGDSYEQYF
>TRBD1|few|TRBJ1-4|TRBV28
TGTGCCAGCAGTTCCCCAACGGGACAGGGGGGTGAAAAACTGTTTTTT
CASSSPTGQGGEKLFF
>-|few|TRBJ2-5|TRBV5-4
TGTGCCAGCAGCGCCCGGCTCAGAAAAGAGACCCAGTACTTC
CASSARLRKETQYF
>-|few|TRBJ1-2|TRBV29-1
TGCAGCGTCCGCACTCAGGGAGACTACACCTTC
CSVRTQGDYTF
>-|-|TRBJ1-6|TRBV9
TGTGCCAGCAGGAACAGCGGGGCAGGGGATAATTCACCCCTCCACTTT
CASRNSGAGDNSPLHF
>-|-|TRBJ1-3|TRBV13
TGTGCCAGCAGCCCGGACGTATTGGGAAACACCATATATTTT
CASSPDVLGNTIYF
>-|-|TRBJ1-2|TRBV28
TGTGCCAGCAGTTTCCCCGGGGGGGGTAACTATGGCTACACCTTC
CASSFPGGGNYGYTF
>TRBD2|-|TRBJ2-5|TRBV18
TGTGCCAGCTCACCTCGGACTAGCGGGGGGCAGGAGACCCAGTACTTC
CASSPRTSGGQETQYF
>-|-|TRBJ2-5|TRBV30
TGTGCCTTCGCTTCGCAGATTGAAGAGACCCAGTACTTC
CAFASQIEETQYF
>-|few|TRBJ2-3|TRBV29-1
TGCAGCGTTGGATCTAGCACAGATACGCAGTATTTT
CSVGSSTDTQYF
>-|few|TRBJ1-2|TRBV2
TGTGCCAGCACCGACGGACATCTAAGCGGCTACACCTTC
CASTDGHLSGYTF
>-|-|TRBJ2-3|TRBV4-3
TGCGCCAGCAGCCAAGTGAGAGGAACCAGCACAGATACGCAGTATTTT
CASSQVRGTSTDTQYF
>-|few|TRBJ2-3|TRBV4-3
TGCGCCAGCAGCCAAGTAGTCGCTAGATTTATCACAGATACGCAGTATTTT
CASSQVVARFITDTQYF
>TRBD1|-|TRBJ1-2|TRBV29-1
TGCAGCGTTGGCCTGACAGGGGATGGGAACTATGGCTACACCTTC
CSVGLTGDGNYGYTF
>-|-|TRBJ1-3|TRBV18
TGTGCCAGCTCAGCCTTACAGATCTCTGGAAACACCATATATTTT
CASSALQISGNTIYF
>-|-|TRBJ1-2|TRBV5-6
TGTGCCAGCAGCCTGGGGGCCGAGGGCTACACCTTC
CASSLGAEGYTF
>-|-|TRBJ1-3|TRBV11-2
TGTGCCAGCACCCTCTCCGCGTCTGGAAACACCATATATTTT
CASTLSASGNTIYF
>TRBD1|-|TRBJ1-4|TRBV4-2
TGTGCCAGCAGCCCCCCGGACAGGGAGGATGAAAAACTGTTTTTT
CASSPPDREDEKLFF
>TRBD1|few|TRBJ2-3|TRBV2
TGTGCCAGCAGTGCCGGGACAGGCACAGATACGCAGTATTTT
CASSAGTGTDTQYF
>-|-|TRBJ1-5|TRBV7-4
TGTGCCAGCAGCCTGACAGTCGGTAATCAGCCCCAGCATTTT
CASSLTVGNQPQHF
>TRBD1|few|TRBJ2-1|TRBV5-6
TGTGCCAGCAGCTTGGTGACAGGGTGGGATGAGCAGTTCTTC
CASSLVTGWDEQFF
>-|few|TRBJ1-5|TRBV23-1
TGCGCCAGCAGTCAAGGTGGGGAGCAGACGAAATGGAGCAATCAGCCCCAGCATTTT
CASSQGGEQTKWSNQPQHF
>TRBD1|few|TRBJ2-7|TRBV9
TGTGCCAGTGGACAGGGCCCCACCTACGAGCAGTACTTC
CASGQGPTYEQYF